This T cell receptor (beta chain) was observed in a study of CXCR3-negative and CXCR3-positive naive CD8 T cells. Study conclusions and caveats: Naive cells that were CXCR3-positive had more hydrophobic TRB CDR3s (compared with CXCR3-negative naive cells).

To note about this clonotype: The antigen is unknown.

cDNA libraries for TRB were generated by 5' RACE incorporating UMI labels. After re-calling the 5' RACE reads, TCRdb lists one entry per CDR3 protein, DNA absent. This specimen shows more than 100,000 distinct CDR3 sequences; the ten leading clones hold 0.41%. CDR1 and CDR2 from the germline V gene are MGHRA and YSYEKL. This CDR3 is built from 14 residues. Naive CD8+ T cells had a CD45RO-CCR7+CD27+CD95- phenotype. Material for sequencing was naive CXCR3+ CD8+ T cells from blood. Subset given: CD45RO-CCR7+CD27+CD95- naive CD8+ T cells expressing CXCR3 (TNR3+). The receptor comes from a human donor in good health. Some clones in this sample may be carry-over from other donors' samples. The rearrangement links TRBV4-1 to TRBJ2-7; the TRBD2 assignment by TCRdb is unverifiable without DNA. CDR3 loop: CASSPRLAGYEQYF.